Listed below are T cell receptor beta chains from one sample, sequenced in a study of CD8 T cells in Susac syndrome. TCRdb fed the immunoSEQ multiplex PCR reads into MiXCR, producing one record per CDR3 protein. The sample records roughly 330,000 distinct CDR3 sequences, about 92% being singletons. What was sequenced was CD4+ T cells from PBMCs. The receptor source for this set is a human donor with multiple sclerosis. The CDR3 runs from the conserved cysteine through the conserved F or W.

length	V	J	CDR3
12	TRBV19	TRBJ1-1	CASSPRTGDAFF
17	TRBV3-1	TRBJ1-6	CASSQLQSRGPRPPLHF
13	TRBV3-1	TRBJ1-1	CASTDRDQTEAFF
15	TRBV6-5	TRBJ1-4	CASSYLSGENEKLFF
14	TRBV19	TRBJ1-2	CASTLGAGSYGYTF
14	TRBV20-1	TRBJ2-7	CSARDSREVYEQYF
18	TRBV7-9	TRBJ2-7	CASSARDRGQGNAYEQYF
14	TRBV2	TRBJ1-1	CASSAQQGARPAFF
14	TRBV6-2/TRBV6-3	TRBJ2-1	CASRPTSSDNEQFF
13	TRBV16	TRBJ1-5	CASSQDSYQPQHF
15	TRBV30	TRBJ2-3	CAWSTQVSYTDTQYF
13	TRBV18	TRBJ1-5	CASSPQGTQPQHF
13	TRBV29-1	TRBJ1-2	CSVDNLGSYGYTF
15	TRBV7-9	TRBJ1-1	CASSLGAREDTEAFF
18	TRBV11-2	TRBJ2-7	CASSLDAGPVWQNYEQYF
16	TRBV24-1	TRBJ2-1	CATSDPGTSGIGEQFF
13	TRBV6-2/TRBV6-3	TRBJ2-7	CASRATTLYEQYF
13	TRBV2	TRBJ1-1	CASDQEGQGEAFF
13	TRBV9	TRBJ1-2	CASSVSTDYGYTF
11	TRBV20-1	TRBJ1-1	CSALKRENDFF
13	TRBV27	TRBJ2-7	CASSFRQTYEQYF
12	TRBV6-6	TRBJ2-7	CASTEGSYEQYF
11	TRBV12-3/TRBV12-4	TRBJ2-3	CASSFGTAQYF
13	TRBV20-1	TRBJ1-4	CSATGTGWEKLFF
17	TRBV7-2	TRBJ1-3	CASSLAGTALSGNTIYF
15	TRBV18	TRBJ1-4	CASSPLTATNEKLFF